Following are 28 T cell receptor beta chains from one sample sequenced in a study of T cells in Graves' hyperthyroidism and ophthalmopathy. RNA transcripts served as the template for amplifying TCR beta CDR3 regions. HTBI primers were used for first-round RT-PCR of the TCR CDR3. Each CDR3 protein is one row after TCRdb ran MiXCR on the multiplex PCR reads. The sample lists some 350,000 distinct CDR3 sequences, 19% occurring once. Sequencing was carried out using blood. The receptors shown here come from a woman aged 18-29 years with Graves' hyperthyroidism.

Remarks on this clonotype: A much larger clone lies a single base off, so this may be a read error. The CDR3 here is CACRGDVAYEQYF. For the CDR3, the DNA is TGTGCCTGTAGGGGGGACGTAGCCTACGAGCAGTACTTC. The chain links TRBV30 to TRBJ2-7; D assignment may be TRBD1 or TRBD2 (6 bases each). Germline values: CDR1 GTSNPN, CDR2 SVGIG (reference sequence). Trimming pared 6 bases from V and 2 bases from J, leaving 14 bases between. The CDR3 runs to 13 residues. Full variable domain (rest looked up from reference TRBV30 and TRBJ2-7): SQTIHQWPATLVQPVGSPLSLECTVEGTSNPNLYWYRQAAGRGLQLLFYSVGIGQISSEVPQNLSASRPQDRQFILSSKKLLLSDSGFYLCACRGDVAYEQYFGPGTRLTVT.

The J gene is TRBJ2-5, the V gene TRBV6-2 or TRBV6-3; 10 nucleotides agree with TRBD2. The CDR3 consists of 14 residues. J lost 2 bases, V lost 6 bases, and 3 bases had no gene match. The V gene's germline CDR1 is MNHEY and CDR2 SVGEGT. The CDR3 DNA is TGTGCCAGCAGAGGACTAGCGGTACAAGAGACCCAGTACTTC. It is translated as CASRGLAVQETQYF.

This clonotype has at least ten counts. The rearrangement links TRBV28 to TRBJ1-5; D is uncertain. The CDR3 totals 14 residues. Per the germline V gene, CDR1 is MDHEN and CDR2 is SYDVKM. The V end lost 4 bases, the J end lost 6 bases, and 13 bases lay between the germline ends. The CDR3 loop reads CASSSPYLGQPQHF. The CDR3 DNA follows: TGTGCCAGCAGTTCGCCATATCTAGGTCAGCCCCAGCATTTT.

This clonotype occurred many times. The gene calls are TRBV6-1 and TRBJ2-7; D is uncertain. Germline values: CDR1 MNHNS, CDR2 SASEGT. With 7 bases removed from V and 3 bases from J, the gap between germline ends came to 7 bases. CDR3 length: 11 amino acids. CDR3 in DNA: TGTGCCAGCACTCAGAGCTACGAGCAGTACTTC. It translates to CASTQSYEQYF.

This clonotype was seen a handful of times. With a much larger clone just one base away, this may be a read error. J is TRBJ2-2 and V is TRBV5-6, with D possibly matching TRBD2 (5 bases). The CDR3 has 17 residues. In germline, CDR1 is SGHDT, CDR2 YYEEEE. The chain's CDR3 is CASSLFATRFLTGELLF. CDR3 nucleotide sequence: TGTGCCAGCAGCTTGTTTGCTACGCGTTTTCTCACCGGGGAGCTGCTTTTT.

This clonotype was counted at least ten times. The J gene is TRBJ1-2, the V gene TRBV4-2; no firm D call. The V end lost 1 base, the J end lost 4 bases, and 10 bases lay between the germline ends. Germline CDR1 and CDR2: LGHNA and YNFKEQ. This CDR3 has 14 amino acids. The CDR3 nucleotides are TGTGCCAGCAGCCAAGGACTTGGGCTCTATGGCTACACCTTC. It translates to CASSQGLGLYGYTF.

The sample holds many counts of this clonotype. The chain joins TRBV6-1 to TRBJ1-2; 7 nucleotides line up with TRBD1. CDR3 size: 13 residues. Germline V gene lookup returns CDR1 MNHNS and CDR2 SASEGT. With 6 bases clipped from V and 5 bases from J, the junction kept 6 bases outside the gene matches. CDR3 in DNA: TGTGCCAGCAGGGCAGGGGGGTCTTATGGCTACACCTTC. Its protein is CASRAGGSYGYTF.

This clonotype was counted many times. V usage is TRBV20-1 and J usage is TRBJ2-7; 8 bases agree with TRBD1. CDR3 length: 13 amino acids. The J segment lost 3 bases and the V segment lost 3 bases, leaving 4 bases of the junction unmatched. From germline, CDR1 is DFQATT and CDR2 SNEGSKA (reference sequence). CDR3 sequence: CSASLDRVYEQYF. For the CDR3, the DNA is TGCAGTGCTAGTCTGGACAGGGTCTACGAGCAGTACTTC.

The J gene is TRBJ2-2, the V gene TRBV7-2; 7 bases are a match to TRBD1. The germline gives CDR1 SGHTA, CDR2 FQGNSA. This CDR3 has 14 residues. J gave up 8 bases and V 4 bases, and 7 bases lay outside the gene matches. CDR3 amino acids: CASSSGQVAGELFF. The CDR3 bases are TGTGCCAGCAGCTCCGGACAGGTCGCAGGGGAGCTGTTTTTT.

This clonotype showed up many times. The V call is TRBV28, the J call TRBJ2-5; 9 bases align to TRBD2. Per the germline V gene, CDR1 is MDHEN and CDR2 is SYDVKM. With V trimmed by 5 bases and J by 5 bases, 3 bases remained unmatched. This CDR3 spans 13 amino acids. The CDR3 spells CASSRTSVETQYF. The CDR3 DNA reads as TGTGCCAGCAGTCGGACTAGCGTGGAGACCCAGTACTTC.

This clonotype appeared many times. This chain joins TRBV9 and TRBJ1-2; D is unresolved. The CDR3 contains 14 residues. Germline values: CDR1 SGDLS, CDR2 YYNGEE. The ends were cut back, 0 bases at V and 0 bases at J, with 6 bases in the middle. CDR3 in DNA: TGTGCCAGCAGCGTAGGGGGAGCTAACTATGGCTACACCTTC. It translates to CASSVGGANYGYTF.

This clonotype was seen at least ten times. This rearrangement joins TRBV6-1 to TRBJ2-7; D remains unclear. The CDR3 has 14 residues. V lost 7 bases and J lost 4, with 17 bases in between. CDR1 is MNHNS, CDR2 SASEGT, per germline. CDR3 loop: CASTAPLRDYEQYF. The CDR3 coding sequence is TGTGCCAGCACTGCACCCCTAAGGGATTACGAGCAGTACTTC.

This clonotype was counted many times. Compared with germline, one end of the junction differs, possibly owing to a read error. The rearrangement joins TRBV5-1 to TRBJ2-7, with TRBD1 identical over 10 bases. CDR3 length: 15 residues. Germline V gene data show CDR1 as SGHRS and CDR2 as YFSETQ. CDR3 DNA sequence: TGCGCCAGCAGCCCCAGGACAGGGGGAGCCTACGAGCAGCACTTC. Translated, it gives CASSPRTGGAYEQHF.

There are many counts of this clonotype. The chain links TRBV6-1 to TRBJ1-5, with D perhaps TRBD1 (6 bases). The CDR3 length is 15 residues. V gave up 2 bases and J gave up 3 bases, with 11 bases separating them. The germline CDR1 and CDR2 sequences are MNHNS and SASEGT. CDR3 nucleotide sequence: TGTGCCAGCAGTGAACCATACAGGGCCAATCAGCCCCAGCATTTT. Protein sequence: CASSEPYRANQPQHF.

At least ten counts were recorded for this clonotype. The J gene is TRBJ1-6, the V gene TRBV6-2 or TRBV6-3, with no clear D. In germline, CDR1 is MNHEY, CDR2 SVGEGT. V was clipped by 0 bases and J by 5 bases, with 2 bases between them. CDR3 size: 13 residues. The CDR3 sequence is CASSYSDNSPLHF. Here the CDR3 DNA reads TGTGCCAGCAGTTACTCGGATAATTCACCCCTCCACTTT.

The chain uses TRBV15 and TRBJ1-6; 9 nucleotides line up with TRBD1. This CDR3 has 17 residues. Germline CDR1 is LNHNV and CDR2 is YYDKDF (reference sequence). With 5 bases clipped from V and 3 bases from J, the junction kept 8 bases outside the gene matches. The CDR3 coding sequence is TGTGCCACCAGCGGCCCGGGACAGGGATTCTATAATTCACCCCTCCACTTT. Translation gives CATSGPGQGFYNSPLHF.

V gene TRBV5-1 combines with J gene TRBJ2-7; TRBD1 matches 9 bases. The CDR3 loop spans 14 amino acids. The J segment lost 2 bases and the V segment lost 4 bases, leaving 4 bases of the junction unmatched. CDR1 SGHRS and CDR2 YFSETQ come from the germline V gene. CDR3 nucleotide sequence: TGCGCCAGCAGCCGGGACAGGGACCCCTACGAGCAGTACTTC. Amino acid sequence: CASSRDRDPYEQYF.

This clonotype showed up just a few times. This rearrangement joins TRBV20-1 to TRBJ1-6; D uncertain. Between the trimmed V and J ends, which lost 1 base and 4 bases, there was a span of 14 bases. This CDR3 spans 16 amino acids. Germline CDR1 reads DFQATT; CDR2 reads SNEGSKA (reference sequence). The CDR3 nucleotides are TGCAGTGCTAGAGGGGGTCTGGCAGAATATAATTCACCCCTCCACTTT. Amino acids: CSARGGLAEYNSPLHF.

Only one count was recorded for this clonotype. At one end the junction does not follow the germline gene, possibly because of a read error. The chain couples TRBV12-3 or TRBV12-4 to TRBJ1-2; 7 bases are shared with TRBD1. This CDR3 region has 14 residues. CDR3 protein: CASSTGTTGSGYSF. As DNA, the CDR3 is TGCGCCAGCAGTACAGGGACGACAGGGAGTGGCTACAGCTTC.

This clonotype showed up many times. The chain employs TRBV2 and TRBJ1-5, with unresolved D. CDR1 SNHLY and CDR2 FYNNEI come from the germline V gene. Trimming removed 6 bases at V and 13 bases at J, with 13 bases between. This CDR3 has 11 residues. The CDR3 region is CASRTNRAQHF. CDR3 in DNA: TGTGCCAGCAGAACGAATCGGGCTCAGCATTTT.

There are many counts of this clonotype. The chain is built from TRBV9 and TRBJ2-7, with D possibly TRBD1 on 6 matching bases. Germline CDR1 and CDR2: SGDLS and YYNGEE. CDR3 length: 14 amino acids. Trimming cost V 1 base and J 0 bases, with 8 bases left between them. CDR3 loop: CASSVTTGSYEQYF. CDR3 sequence (DNA): TGTGCCAGCAGCGTAACGACAGGCTCCTACGAGCAGTACTTC.

This clonotype was seen more than once but under ten times. The rearrangement links TRBV14 to TRBJ1-2, with 9 bases that match TRBD1. Germline trimming cut 4 bases from V and 4 bases from J; bases unmatched to any gene: 7. The CDR3 extends over 15 amino acids. Germline V lookup: CDR1 SGHDN, CDR2 FVKESK. CDR3 nucleotides: TGTGCCAGCAGCCTTGGACAGGGGTGGTTCTATGGCTACACCTTC. It codes for CASSLGQGWFYGYTF. Together with reference TRBV14 and TRBJ1-2, the CDR3 gives the full variable domain: EAGVTQFPSHSVIEKGQTVTLRCDPISGHDNLYWYRRVMGKEIKFLLHFVKESKQDESGMPNNRFLAERTGGTYSTLKVQPAELEDSGVYFCASSLGQGWFYGYTFGSGTRLTVV.

This clonotype was detected a few times. The rearrangement joins TRBV4-1 to TRBJ2-7, with D tentatively TRBD2 (6 bases). The germline V gene encodes CDR1 MGHRA and CDR2 YSYEKL. V gave up 4 bases and J gave up 3 bases, with 22 bases separating them. This CDR3 is 17 amino acids long. CDR3 region: CASSPGLGGKEHYEQYF. The DNA for the CDR3 is TGCGCCAGCAGCCCGGGGCTGGGCGGGAAGGAACACTACGAGCAGTACTTC.

This clonotype came up many times. The chain couples TRBV6-2 or TRBV6-3 to TRBJ1-1; no firm D call. Germline CDR1 MNHEY, CDR2 SVGEGT. Deletions cut 6 bases from V and 11 bases from J, with 16 bases between. The CDR3 length is 12 residues. CDR3 protein: CASSPQALGAFF. As DNA, the CDR3 is TGTGCCAGCAGCCCACAAGCCCTTGGGGCTTTCTTT.

There are a few counts of this clonotype. The J gene is TRBJ2-5, the V gene TRBV2; no definite D call. The germline CDR1 and CDR2 sequences are SNHLY and FYNNEI. The germline V and J ends were trimmed by 1 base and 4 bases, with 10 bases remaining between them. The CDR3 is 14 amino acids. The CDR3 nucleotides are TGTGCCAGCAGTGAAGGATACAGAGGAGAGACCCAGTACTTC. Translated, it gives CASSEGYRGETQYF.

This clonotype was seen ten or more times. The chain joins TRBV5-1 to TRBJ2-5; either TRBD1 or TRBD2 may supply D (7 bases each). Germline loops: CDR1 SGHRS, CDR2 YFSETQ. CDR3 length: 14 amino acids. V lost 1 base to trimming and J lost 5 bases, with 12 bases between them. CDR3 coding DNA: TGCGCCAGCAGCTTGCAGGGGGGGCCGGAGACCCAGTACTTC. Residues: CASSLQGGPETQYF.

The V call is TRBV12-3 or TRBV12-4, the J call TRBJ1-5; no firm D call. With 5 bases removed from V and 0 bases from J, the gap between germline ends came to 11 bases. The CDR3 loop spans 15 amino acids. The CDR3 is CASSTQRYSNQPQHF. CDR3 nucleotides: TGTGCCAGCAGTACACAGCGGTATAGCAATCAGCCCCAGCATTTT.

This clonotype occurred many times. The chain employs TRBV6-4 and TRBJ1-5; D unclear. The CDR3 is 13 residues long. CDR1 MRHNA and CDR2 SNTAGT come from the germline V gene. The V and J ends lost 5 bases and 9 bases respectively, with 14 bases between them. CDR3 nucleotide sequence: TGTGCCAGCAGTTCCACCGAGTACGCGCCCCAGCATTTT. Encoded protein: CASSSTEYAPQHF.